These T cell receptor beta chains were read from a single sample in a study of T-cell reconstitution after alpha-beta-depleted transplantation in children. MiXCR was run by TCRdb on the PCR reads, yielding one entry per CDR3 protein. Of about 900,000 distinct CDR3 sequences listed, around 30% are singletons. The source material was PBMCs, mostly from graft donor cells, sampled 360 days after TCRalphabeta/CD19-depleted stem cell transplant. All receptors derive from a boy in the first two years of life who had a stem cell transplant for SCID, so the T cells may come from the graft donor. CDR3s include the opening cysteine and the closing phenylalanine or tryptophan. Fields, in order: D gene, J gene, clone size, V gene, CDR3 protein, CDR3 DNA. The D gene is left open where the match is weak. A row's size may be missing; if present it is once, few, many or a size class.

>TRBD1|TRBJ2-2|few|TRBV4-1
CASSQGDSFTGELFF
TGCGCCAGCAGCCAAGGGGACAGCTTCACCGGGGAGCTGTTTTTT
>-|TRBJ2-5|few|TRBV4-1
CASSPSPPRRHQETQYF
TGCGCCAGCAGCCCCTCCCCGCCCAGGCGGCACCAAGAGACCCAGTACTTC
>-|TRBJ1-5|few|TRBV20-1
CSARGTEYSNQPQHF
TGCAGTGCTAGAGGGACAGAGTATAGCAATCAGCCCCAGCATTTT
>-|TRBJ2-1|-|TRBV5-1
CASSLTPQVAYNEQFF
TGCGCCAGCAGCCTGACGCCGCAGGTCGCCTACAATGAGCAGTTCTTC
>-|TRBJ1-5|-|TRBV12-3/TRBV12-4
CASSLAQGAGKPQHF
TGTGCCAGCAGCCTAGCCCAGGGCGCCGGGAAGCCCCAGCATTTT
>-|TRBJ2-3|-|TRBV7-3
CASSLTAGGRDTQYF
TGTGCCAGCAGCTTAACAGCGGGCGGTCGAGATACGCAGTATTTT
>-|TRBJ2-3|-|TRBV5-1
CASSLDLADNTQYF
TGCGCCAGCAGCTTGGACCTAGCAGACAATACGCAGTATTTT
>-|TRBJ2-3|-|TRBV20-1
CSAGRGDLVGTQYF
TGCAGTGCAGGAAGAGGGGATCTAGTCGGTACGCAGTATTTT
>TRBD2|TRBJ2-5|few|TRBV20-1
CSAHAGVQETQYF
TGCAGTGCACACGCGGGGGTACAAGAGACCCAGTACTTC
>-|TRBJ1-1|many|TRBV3-1
CASSPWTAAAAFF
TGTGCCAGCAGCCCATGGACCGCTGCGGCGGCTTTCTTT
>TRBD1|TRBJ2-7|few|TRBV2
CARGQGAYEQYF
TGTGCCAGGGGACAGGGGGCCTACGAGCAGTACTTC
>-|TRBJ2-1|-|TRBV7-2
CASSLVPTAGSYNEQFF
TGTGCCAGCAGCTTAGTCCCGACAGCCGGGTCCTACAATGAGCAGTTCTTC
>-|TRBJ1-2|-|TRBV5-1
CASSPLGGIGGYTF
TGCGCCAGCAGCCCCTTAGGGGGGATCGGTGGCTACACCTTC
>TRBD1|TRBJ2-3|few|TRBV12-3/TRBV12-4
CASSSPGQGSDTQYF
TGTGCCAGCAGTTCGCCGGGACAGGGCTCAGATACGCAGTATTTT
>-|TRBJ1-6|-|TRBV4-3
CASSQDNRARSSYNSPLHF
TGCGCCAGCAGCCAAGACAACAGGGCCAGGAGCTCCTATAATTCACCCCTCCACTTT
>-|TRBJ1-1|few|TRBV27
CASSLSPSGGAFF
TGTGCCAGCAGTTTATCCCCCAGTGGGGGAGCTTTCTTT
>TRBD2|TRBJ2-1|-|TRBV7-2
CACRLAGWGEQFF
TGTGCCTGCAGGCTAGCGGGGTGGGGTGAGCAGTTCTTC
>-|TRBJ2-5|-|TRBV24-1
CATSDLGGGDQETQYF
TGTGCCACCAGTGATTTAGGCGGGGGCGATCAAGAGACCCAGTACTTC
>-|TRBJ2-5|once|TRBV20-1
CSAMSVNQETQYF
TGCAGTGCTATGTCGGTGAACCAAGAGACCCAGTACTTC
>-|TRBJ2-3|-|TRBV4-3
CASSQDWLAKADTQYF
TGCGCCAGCAGCCAAGATTGGCTAGCGAAAGCAGATACGCAGTATTTT
>TRBD1|TRBJ1-1|few|TRBV10-2
CASSAGGTEAFF
TGCGCCAGCAGCGCAGGGGGCACTGAAGCTTTCTTT
>TRBD2|TRBJ2-1|-|TRBV24-1
CATSDLGTRFNEQFF
TGTGCCACCAGTGATTTGGGGACTAGATTCAATGAGCAGTTCTTC
>-|TRBJ1-1|-|TRBV9
CASSASGTRNTEAFF
TGTGCCAGCAGCGCCTCCGGGACCCGAAACACTGAAGCTTTCTTT
>-|TRBJ2-7|few|TRBV4-1
CASSPLTGIAYEQYF
TGCGCCAGCAGCCCCTTAACAGGGATCGCCTACGAGCAGTACTTC
>TRBD2|TRBJ2-5|-|TRBV6-5
CASSSPSGGRETQYF
TGTGCCAGCAGTTCCCCTAGCGGGGGAAGGGAGACCCAGTACTTC
>-|TRBJ2-2|-|TRBV5-1
CASSQGRAPEGELFF
TGCGCCAGCAGCCAGGGCCGGGCCCCTGAGGGGGAGCTGTTTTTT
>TRBD1|TRBJ1-1|-|TRBV6-5
CASSRPGTGTGTEAFF
TGTGCCAGCAGCCGTCCCGGGACAGGGACGGGTACTGAAGCTTTCTTT
>-|TRBJ1-5|-|TRBV12-2
CASRLEDQCRPQHF
TGTGCAAGTCGCTTAGAGGACCAATGCCGGCCCCAGCATTTT
>-|TRBJ2-5|-|TRBV6-5
CASSWTQQRETQYF
TGTGCCAGCAGTTGGACCCAGCAACGAGAGACCCAGTACTTC
>-|TRBJ2-3|-|TRBV18
CASSTLADTQYF
TGTGCCAGCTCAACACTAGCAGATACGCAGTATTTT
>-|TRBJ2-7|once|TRBV24-1
CATSDPGKGGSYEQYF
TGTGCCACCAGTGACCCCGGGAAAGGGGGGTCCTACGAGCAGTACTTC
>-|TRBJ2-5|-|TRBV12-3/TRBV12-4
CASSLGGGKETQYF
TGTGCCAGCAGTTTAGGGGGGGGCAAGGAGACCCAGTACTTC
>TRBD2|TRBJ2-1|-|TRBV5-6
CASSSWAPSGGQFF
TGTGCCAGCAGCTCCTGGGCCCCAAGCGGGGGGCAGTTCTTC
>TRBD1|TRBJ2-2|few|TRBV15
CATSLDRVASTGELFF
TGTGCCACCAGCCTAGACAGGGTCGCAAGCACCGGGGAGCTGTTTTTT
>-|TRBJ2-5|-|TRBV2
CASSERLSQETQYF
TGTGCCAGCAGTGAACGACTTTCCCAGGAGACCCAGTACTTC
>-|TRBJ1-5|few|TRBV20-1
CSARGGYLNQPQHF
TGCAGTGCTAGAGGCGGGTACCTCAATCAGCCCCAGCATTTT
>-|TRBJ1-3|-|TRBV12-3/TRBV12-4
CASSLTGTFGNTIYF
TGTGCCAGCAGTTTGACAGGAACTTTCGGAAACACCATATATTTT
>TRBD1|TRBJ2-7|-|TRBV5-1
CASSFVYLGQGCEQYF
TGCGCCAGCAGCTTTGTGTATCTCGGACAGGGATGCGAGCAGTACTTC
>-|TRBJ2-1|few|TRBV6-1
CASSPLGASNLSNEQFF
TGTGCCAGCAGTCCCCTGGGGGCTAGTAATCTTAGCAATGAGCAGTTCTTC
>TRBD1|TRBJ2-1|-|TRBV6-1
CASSPDRGYNEQFF
TGTGCCAGCAGTCCGGACAGGGGTTACAATGAGCAGTTCTTC
>-|TRBJ2-7|-|TRBV2
CASSERAGAIYEQYF
TGTGCCAGCAGTGAAAGGGCAGGGGCGATCTACGAGCAGTACTTC
>-|TRBJ1-5|-|TRBV2
CASSQRETAGRPQHF
TGTGCCAGCAGTCAAAGGGAGACCGCGGGGCGGCCCCAGCATTTT
>-|TRBJ2-7|-|TRBV28
CASSWTAYEQYF
TGTGCCAGCAGTTGGACAGCCTACGAGCAGTACTTC
>-|TRBJ1-3|-|TRBV12-3/TRBV12-4
CASRGLTPNTIYF
TGTGCCAGCAGAGGCCTCACCCCCAACACCATATATTTT
>-|TRBJ1-1|-|TRBV30
CAWKQVSFMNTEAFF
TGTGCCTGGAAACAGGTTTCGTTCATGAACACTGAAGCTTTCTTT
>-|TRBJ1-1|-|TRBV11-2
CASSLAHRDTEAFF
TGTGCCAGCAGCTTAGCCCACCGGGACACTGAAGCTTTCTTT
>-|TRBJ1-5|-|TRBV10-3
CAISENEGGGGQPQHF
TGTGCCATCAGTGAGAATGAGGGGGGCGGAGGACAGCCCCAGCATTTT
>-|TRBJ2-3|few|TRBV29-1
CSVTFRTTQTDTQYF
TGCAGCGTCACCTTCCGGACCACTCAGACAGATACGCAGTATTTT
>-|TRBJ1-1|-|TRBV2
CASSELLWGRNTEAFF
TGTGCCAGCAGTGAATTATTGTGGGGGCGGAACACTGAAGCTTTCTTT